A selection of T cell receptor beta chains follows, all from one sample in a study of CD8 T cells in ankylosing spondylitis. TCRdb redid the calling of the 5' RACE reads with MiXCR, one entry per CDR3 protein. The sample yields 310,000 or so distinct CDR3 sequences, 15% to 20% seen once. The material sequenced was blood, either unsorted or a sorted T cell fraction (not recorded which). The receptor source for this set is a male donor with ankylosing spondylitis or in good health (not recorded which). The CDR3 runs from the conserved cysteine through the conserved F or W. The D gene is left open where the match is weak. Rows may omit the clone size; those that give it use once, few, many or a size class.

size: .
V: TRBV20-1
D: .
J: TRBJ2-4
CDR3: CSAGSSGSGGNIQYF
DNA: TGCAGTGCTGGGAGTTCCGGGTCGGGCGGAAACATTCAGTACTTC

size: .
V: TRBV9
D: .
J: TRBJ2-5
CDR3: CASSVPGRETQYF
DNA: TGTGCCAGCAGCGTACCGGGGAGGGAGACCCAGTACTTC

size: .
V: TRBV12-3/TRBV12-4
D: TRBD2
J: TRBJ2-1
CDR3: CAWGTSGINEQFF
DNA: TGTGCTTGGGGGACTAGCGGGATCAATGAGCAGTTCTTC

size: many
V: TRBV10-3
D: .
J: TRBJ2-5
CDR3: CAISEGLMGETQYF
DNA: TGTGCCATCAGTGAGGGGCTAATGGGAGAGACCCAGTACTTC

size: .
V: TRBV5-1
D: TRBD2
J: TRBJ2-1
CDR3: CASSLAVAGGYNEQFF
DNA: TGCGCCAGCAGCTTGGCCGTAGCGGGCGGCTACAATGAGCAGTTCTTC

size: .
V: TRBV30
D: .
J: TRBJ1-4
CDR3: CAWSVAGARGEKLFF
DNA: TGTGCCTGGAGTGTGGCAGGGGCGCGGGGTGAAAAACTGTTTTTT

size: few
V: TRBV5-5
D: .
J: TRBJ2-2
CDR3: CASSSVTNTGELFF
DNA: TGTGCCAGCAGCTCTGTAACGAACACCGGGGAGCTGTTTTTT

size: many
V: TRBV27
D: TRBD2
J: TRBJ2-5
CDR3: CASSRVAGETQYF
DNA: TGTGCCAGCAGTCGGGTAGCGGGAGAGACCCAGTACTTC

size: many
V: TRBV20-1
D: TRBD1
J: TRBJ2-1
CDR3: CSARWDRGLNEQFF
DNA: TGCAGTGCCAGATGGGACAGGGGGCTGAATGAGCAGTTCTTC

size: many
V: TRBV7-3
D: TRBD1
J: TRBJ1-1
CDR3: CASKQGRNTEAFF
DNA: TGTGCCAGCAAACAGGGGAGGAACACTGAAGCTTTCTTT

size: .
V: TRBV27
D: TRBD2
J: TRBJ2-1
CDR3: CASSPTSGRANEQFF
DNA: TGTGCCAGCAGCCCAACTAGCGGGAGGGCCAATGAGCAGTTCTTC

size: .
V: TRBV10-3
D: TRBD1
J: TRBJ2-2
CDR3: CATQQGAWNTGELFF
DNA: TGTGCCACGCAACAGGGGGCATGGAACACCGGGGAGCTGTTTTTT

size: .
V: TRBV20-1
D: .
J: TRBJ1-1
CDR3: CSALSTGNTEAFF
DNA: TGCAGTGCTCTGTCGACGGGAAACACTGAAGCTTTCTTT

size: few
V: TRBV12-3/TRBV12-4
D: TRBD1
J: TRBJ2-2
CDR3: CASSLVTGTGNTGELFF
DNA: TGTGCCAGCAGTTTAGTCACCGGGACAGGGAACACCGGGGAGCTGTTTTTT